This note documents a single TCR beta chain sequence. This CDR3 has 17 amino acids. The trim removed 0 bases at V and 3 bases at J, leaving 9 bases unmatched. Germline V CDR1 and CDR2: PRHDT, FYEKMQ (reference sequence). This sample was taken from a study of quantifying T cell responses using KT2 cells. Study information: cDNA was made from DNase-treated RNA using alpha and beta constant primers.

The cDNA 3' end received a ligated oligonucleotide with a UMI. First-round PCR used 4 cycles and beta primers RC1.1 and RC1.2 covering TRBC1 and TRBC2. TCRdb ran MiXCR on the UMI-ligation and nested PCR reads and lists one entry per CDR3 protein. The table lists about 30,000 distinct CDR3 sequences, approximately 7% of them singletons. The TCR sequence derives from a human donor. Source material: PBMCs spiked with cells of the T cell clone KT2. The chain is built from TRBV13 and TRBJ2-7, with 9 bases identical to TRBD1. CDR3 residues: CASSLGPPGQGFYEQYF. The CDR3 DNA sequence: TGTGCCAGCAGCTTAGGCCCCCCGGGACAGGGCTTCTACGAGCAGTACTTC.